This T cell receptor (beta chain) was recorded in a study of blood T cell repertoires in COVID-19. The method was immunoSEQ multiplex PCR; TCRdb's version includes in-frame clones alone and lacks a portion of them. The data contain 120,000 to 150,000 clones, roughly 90% of them singletons. The germline V gene encodes CDR1 SQVTM and CDR2 ANQGSEA. V dropped 6 bases and J dropped 1; count of bases not matched to a gene: 3. The CDR3 runs to 14 residues. The material sequenced was PBMCs or T cells enriched from blood (not recorded which). This rearrangement joins TRBV29-1 to TRBJ2-7, with 13 bases fitting TRBD2. The origin of this receptor is a woman in her 30s with acute COVID-19. CDR3 protein: CSVRTSGSSYEQYF. CDR3 DNA: TGCAGCGTCCGGACTAGCGGGAGTTCCTACGAGCAGTACTTC.